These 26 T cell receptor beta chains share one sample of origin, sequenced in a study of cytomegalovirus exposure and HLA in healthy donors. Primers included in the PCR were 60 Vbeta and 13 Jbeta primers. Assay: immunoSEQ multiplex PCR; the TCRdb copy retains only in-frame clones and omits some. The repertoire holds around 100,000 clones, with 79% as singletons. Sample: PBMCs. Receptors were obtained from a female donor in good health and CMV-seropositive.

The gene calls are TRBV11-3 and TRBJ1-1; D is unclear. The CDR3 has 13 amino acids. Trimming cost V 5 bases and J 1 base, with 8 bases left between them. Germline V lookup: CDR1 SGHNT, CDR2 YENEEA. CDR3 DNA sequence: TGTGCCAGCAGCCTCCTAAGGAACACTGAAGCTTTCTTT. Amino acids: CASSLLRNTEAFF.

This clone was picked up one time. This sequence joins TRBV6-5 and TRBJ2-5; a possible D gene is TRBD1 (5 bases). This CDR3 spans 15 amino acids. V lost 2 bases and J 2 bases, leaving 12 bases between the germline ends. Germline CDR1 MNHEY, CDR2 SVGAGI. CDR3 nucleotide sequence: TGTGCCAGCAGTTACATGGACACCAGACAAGAGACCCAGTACTTC. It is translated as CASSYMDTRQETQYF.

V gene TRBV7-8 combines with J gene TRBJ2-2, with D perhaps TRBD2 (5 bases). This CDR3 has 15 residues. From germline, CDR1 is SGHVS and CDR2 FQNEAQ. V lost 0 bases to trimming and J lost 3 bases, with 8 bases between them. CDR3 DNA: TGTGCCAGCAGCTTAGCGTCGGGGTACACCGGGGAGCTGTTTTTT. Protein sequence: CASSLASGYTGELFF.

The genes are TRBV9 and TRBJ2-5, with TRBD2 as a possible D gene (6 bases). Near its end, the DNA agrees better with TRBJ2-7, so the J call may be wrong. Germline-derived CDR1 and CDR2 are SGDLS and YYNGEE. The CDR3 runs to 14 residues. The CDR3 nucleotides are TGTGCCAGCAGCCCCTCGACCGGGAGTCTCGAGCAGTACTTC. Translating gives CASSPSTGSLEQYF.

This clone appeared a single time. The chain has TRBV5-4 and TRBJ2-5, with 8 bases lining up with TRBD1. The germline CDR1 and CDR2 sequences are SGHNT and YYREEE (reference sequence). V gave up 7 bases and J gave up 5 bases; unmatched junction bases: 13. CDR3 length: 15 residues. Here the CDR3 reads CASRHDQGAGETQYF. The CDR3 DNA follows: TGTGCCAGCCGGCACGACCAGGGGGCGGGGGAGACCCAGTACTTC. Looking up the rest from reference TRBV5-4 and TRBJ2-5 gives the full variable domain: ETGVTQSPTHLIKTRGQQVTLRCSSQSGHNTVSWYQQALGQGPQFIFQYYREEENGRGNFPPRFSGLQFPNYSSELNVNALELDDSALYLCASRHDQGAGETQYFGPGTRLLVL.

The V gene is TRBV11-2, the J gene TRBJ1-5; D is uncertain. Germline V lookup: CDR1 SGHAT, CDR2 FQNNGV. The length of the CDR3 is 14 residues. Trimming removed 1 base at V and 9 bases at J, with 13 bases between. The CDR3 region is CASSLGTNRGPQHF. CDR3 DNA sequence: TGTGCCAGCAGCTTAGGTACTAATCGGGGGCCCCAGCATTTT.

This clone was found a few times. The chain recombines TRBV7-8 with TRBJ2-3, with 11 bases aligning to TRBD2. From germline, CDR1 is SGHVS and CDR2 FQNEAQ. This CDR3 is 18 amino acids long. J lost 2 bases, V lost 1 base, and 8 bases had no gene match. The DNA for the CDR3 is TGTGCCAGCAGCTTAGAGCAGTCTAGCGGGAGGCCCACAGATACGCAGTATTTT. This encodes CASSLEQSSGRPTDTQYF.

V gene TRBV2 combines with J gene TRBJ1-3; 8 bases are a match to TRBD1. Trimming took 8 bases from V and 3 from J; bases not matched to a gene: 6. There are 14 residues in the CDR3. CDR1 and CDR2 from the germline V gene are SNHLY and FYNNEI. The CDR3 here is CASVDRGGGNTIYF. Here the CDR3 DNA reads TGTGCCAGCGTAGACAGGGGTGGTGGAAACACCATATATTTT.

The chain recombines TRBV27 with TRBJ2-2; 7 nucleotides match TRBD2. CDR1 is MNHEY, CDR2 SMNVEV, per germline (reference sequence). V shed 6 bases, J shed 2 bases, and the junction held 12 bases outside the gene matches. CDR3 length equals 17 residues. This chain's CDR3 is CASSPWGGRANTGELFF. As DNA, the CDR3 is TGTGCCAGCAGCCCTTGGGGCGGGAGAGCAAACACCGGGGAGCTGTTTTTT.

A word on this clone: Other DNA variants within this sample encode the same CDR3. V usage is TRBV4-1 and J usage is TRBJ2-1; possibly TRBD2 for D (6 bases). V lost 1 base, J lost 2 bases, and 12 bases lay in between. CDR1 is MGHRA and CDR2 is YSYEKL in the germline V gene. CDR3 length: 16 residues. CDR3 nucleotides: TGCGCCAGCAGCCAAGCCAGGGACTCTACCTACAATGAGCAGTTCTTC. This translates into CASSQARDSTYNEQFF.

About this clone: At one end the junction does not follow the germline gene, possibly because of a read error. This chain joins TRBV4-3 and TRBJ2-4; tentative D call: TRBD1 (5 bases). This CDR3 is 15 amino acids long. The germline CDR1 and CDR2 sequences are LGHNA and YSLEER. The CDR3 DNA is TGCGCCAGCAGCCAAGCCAGGGCAGCCAAAAACAGTCAGTACTTC. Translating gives CASSQARAAKNSQYF.

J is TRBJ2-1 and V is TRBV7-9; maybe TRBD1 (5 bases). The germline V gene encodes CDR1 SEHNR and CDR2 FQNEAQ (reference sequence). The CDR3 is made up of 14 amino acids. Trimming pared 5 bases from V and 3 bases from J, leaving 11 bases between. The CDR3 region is CASSLTTVYNEQFF. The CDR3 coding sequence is TGTGCCAGCAGCCTAACGACAGTCTACAATGAGCAGTTCTTC.

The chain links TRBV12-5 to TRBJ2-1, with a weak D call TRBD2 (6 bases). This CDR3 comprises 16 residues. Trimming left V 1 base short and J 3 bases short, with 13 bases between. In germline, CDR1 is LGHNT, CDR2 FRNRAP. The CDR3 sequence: CASGLGTGGVYNEQFF. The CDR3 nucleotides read TGTGCTAGTGGTTTGGGGACTGGCGGGGTCTACAATGAGCAGTTCTTC.

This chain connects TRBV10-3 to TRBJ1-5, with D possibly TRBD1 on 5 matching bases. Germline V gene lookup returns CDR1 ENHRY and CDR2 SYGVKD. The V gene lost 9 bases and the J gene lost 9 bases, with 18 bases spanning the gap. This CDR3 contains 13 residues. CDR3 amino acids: CAIAQEPGGPQHF. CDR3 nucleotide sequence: TGTGCCATAGCCCAGGAGCCCGGGGGGCCCCAGCATTTT.

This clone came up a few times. This CDR3 is CASSPGPNIQYF. CDR3 sequence (DNA): TGTGCCAGCAGTCCTGGCCCCAACATTCAGTACTTC. The rearrangement links TRBV6-5 to TRBJ2-4; D remains unclear. V was trimmed by 5 bases and J by 7 bases, leaving 9 bases between them. The CDR3 covers 12 residues. Germline loops: CDR1 MNHEY, CDR2 SVGAGI.

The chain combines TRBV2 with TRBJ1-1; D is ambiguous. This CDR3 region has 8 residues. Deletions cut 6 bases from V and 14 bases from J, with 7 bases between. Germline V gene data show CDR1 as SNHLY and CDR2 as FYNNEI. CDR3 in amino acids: CASSPIFF. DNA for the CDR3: TGTGCCAGCAGCCCAATCTTCTTT.

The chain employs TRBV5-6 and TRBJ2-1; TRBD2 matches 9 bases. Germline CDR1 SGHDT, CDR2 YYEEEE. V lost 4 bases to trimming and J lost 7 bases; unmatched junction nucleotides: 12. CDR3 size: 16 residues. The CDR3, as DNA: TGTGCCAGCAGCACGAGAACTAGCGGGTCGAGGAATGAGCAGTTCTTC. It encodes CASSTRTSGSRNEQFF.

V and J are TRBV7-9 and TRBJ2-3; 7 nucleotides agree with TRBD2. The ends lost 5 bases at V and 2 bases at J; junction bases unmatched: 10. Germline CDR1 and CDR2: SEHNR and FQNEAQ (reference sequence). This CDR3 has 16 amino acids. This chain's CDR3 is CASSPRRGDNTDTQYF. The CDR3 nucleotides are TGTGCCAGCAGCCCGAGACGGGGGGATAACACAGATACGCAGTATTTT.

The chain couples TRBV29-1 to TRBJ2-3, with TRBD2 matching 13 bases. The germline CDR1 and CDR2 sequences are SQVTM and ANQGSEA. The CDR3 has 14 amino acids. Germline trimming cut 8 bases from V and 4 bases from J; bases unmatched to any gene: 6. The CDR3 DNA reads TGCAGCTTCCTGACTAGCGGGGGGCCAGATACGCAGTATTTT. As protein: CSFLTSGGPDTQYF.

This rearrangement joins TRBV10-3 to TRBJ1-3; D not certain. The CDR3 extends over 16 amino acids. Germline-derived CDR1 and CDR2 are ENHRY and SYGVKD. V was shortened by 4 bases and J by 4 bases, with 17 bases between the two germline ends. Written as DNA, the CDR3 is TGTGCCATCAGTGCCCGCATAAGCGCCCCGGGAAACACCATATATTTT. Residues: CAISARISAPGNTIYF.

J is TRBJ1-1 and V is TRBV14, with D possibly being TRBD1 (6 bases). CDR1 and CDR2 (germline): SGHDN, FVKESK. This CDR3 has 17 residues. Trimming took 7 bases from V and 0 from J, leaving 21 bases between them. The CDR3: CASNPWGGGGLNTEAFF. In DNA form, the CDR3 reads TGTGCCAGCAACCCCTGGGGGGGCGGAGGGTTGAACACTGAAGCTTTCTTT.

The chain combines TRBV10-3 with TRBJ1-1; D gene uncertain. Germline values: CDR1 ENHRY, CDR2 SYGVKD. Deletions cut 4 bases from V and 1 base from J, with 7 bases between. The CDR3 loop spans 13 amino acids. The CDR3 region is CAISGARNTEAFF. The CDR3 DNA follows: TGTGCCATCAGTGGTGCGCGGAACACTGAAGCTTTCTTT.

CDR3 in amino acids: CASSPSTGGHRSEQYF. The CDR3 nucleotides are TGTGCCAGCAGCCCGTCGACAGGGGGCCACCGCTCCGAGCAGTACTTC. The rearrangement links TRBV5-4 to TRBJ2-7; 10 bases line up with TRBD1. Per germline, CDR1 SGHNT and CDR2 YYREEE (reference sequence). V trimming: 4 bases; J trimming: 6 bases; junction bases outside the gene matches: 13. The CDR3 runs 16 residues.

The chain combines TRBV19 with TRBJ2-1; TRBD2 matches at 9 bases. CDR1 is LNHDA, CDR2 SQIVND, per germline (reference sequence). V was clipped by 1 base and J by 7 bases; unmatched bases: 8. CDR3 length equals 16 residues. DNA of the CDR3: TGTGCCAGTAGTATAGTAAGGGCGGGAGGGCGGAATGAGCAGTTCTTC. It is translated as CASSIVRAGGRNEQFF.

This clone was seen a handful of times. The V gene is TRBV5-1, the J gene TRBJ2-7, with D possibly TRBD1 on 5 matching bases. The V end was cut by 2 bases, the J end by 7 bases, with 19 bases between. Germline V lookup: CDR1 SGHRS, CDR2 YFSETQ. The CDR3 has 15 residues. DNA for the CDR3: TGCGCCAGCAGCTTCGGAGCAGGGTCCCCGAAGGAGCAGTACTTC. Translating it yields CASSFGAGSPKEQYF.

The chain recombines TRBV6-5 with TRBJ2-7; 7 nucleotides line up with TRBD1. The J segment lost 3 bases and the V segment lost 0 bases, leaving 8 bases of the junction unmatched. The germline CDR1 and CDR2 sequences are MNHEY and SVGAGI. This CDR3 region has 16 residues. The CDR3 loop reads CASSYSNRGSGYEQYF. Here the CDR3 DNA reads TGTGCCAGCAGTTACTCCAACAGGGGTTCGGGCTACGAGCAGTACTTC.